This T cell receptor (beta chain) emerged from a study of blood T cell repertoires in COVID-19. Background on the study: Sources were T cells, B-cell-depleted T cells, or PBMCs; the material itself was cDNA or gDNA.

Trimming took off 6 bases at V and 2 bases at J, with 17 bases between the two ends. Germline-derived CDR1 and CDR2 are LGHDT and YNNKEL (reference sequence). CDR3 length: 15 residues. Sequencing used immunoSEQ multiplex PCR; TCRdb keeps in-frame clones, though not all of them. The sample lists under 170,000 clones; roughly 90% were seen once. The specimen was peripheral blood. V and J are TRBV3-1 (or the pseudogene TRBV3-2) and TRBJ2-7; a weak D match, TRBD2 (5 bases). This TCR derives from a woman aged 55-75 years with active or convalescent COVID-19. The CDR3, as DNA: TGTGCCAGCAGTCCCATGAGTGAGGGCCCCTACGAGCAGTACTTC. It codes for CASSPMSEGPYEQYF.